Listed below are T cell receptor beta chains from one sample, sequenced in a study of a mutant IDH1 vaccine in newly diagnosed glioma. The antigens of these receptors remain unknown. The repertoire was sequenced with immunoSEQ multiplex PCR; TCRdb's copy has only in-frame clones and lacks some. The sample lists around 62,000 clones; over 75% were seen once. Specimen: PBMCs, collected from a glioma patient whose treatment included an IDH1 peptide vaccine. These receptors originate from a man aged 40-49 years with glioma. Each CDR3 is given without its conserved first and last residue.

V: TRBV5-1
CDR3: ASRRTGGYEQY

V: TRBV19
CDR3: ASSMGQGAGYT

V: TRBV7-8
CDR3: ASSLGLAGEIQETQY

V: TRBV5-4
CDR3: ASSLEPNEKLF

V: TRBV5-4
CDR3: ASSLGTSGETQY

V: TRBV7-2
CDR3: ASSLVRTTSGNTIY

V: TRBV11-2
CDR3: ASSLDGNQPQH

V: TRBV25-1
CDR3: ASSEGMGRDAF

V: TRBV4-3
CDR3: ASSQGTSSSGANVLT

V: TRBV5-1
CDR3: ASSPWGEAGEFEQF

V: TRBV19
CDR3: ASSIYAGVDTGELF

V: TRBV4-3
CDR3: ASSPTTGTGAPKTEAF

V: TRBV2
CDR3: ASNEGLAGGNTGELF

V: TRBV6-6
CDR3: ASSYGTGGNQPQH

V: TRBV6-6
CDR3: ASQLYRGSGNTIY

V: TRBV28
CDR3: ASSLQQYRGIRNQPQH

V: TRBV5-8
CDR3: ASSLWPKGRSYGYT

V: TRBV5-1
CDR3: ASSLPTGDSPLH

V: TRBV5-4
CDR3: ASSLARERGYT

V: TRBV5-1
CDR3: ASTLPGSRGAF

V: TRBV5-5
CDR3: ASSLEGRGDQPQH

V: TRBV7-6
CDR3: ASSLVPGLAGGSYTDTQY

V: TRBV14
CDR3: ASSQPGTIPEDTQY

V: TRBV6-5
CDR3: ASSYLPTGAGNTIY

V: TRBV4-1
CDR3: ASSQDLQTQY

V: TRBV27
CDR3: ASSLGNVPGNTIY

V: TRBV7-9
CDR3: ASSPRGLSYEQY

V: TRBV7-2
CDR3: ASSQRTLVNEQF

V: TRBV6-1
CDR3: ASSMDRASEQY

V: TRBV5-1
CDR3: ASSLEAGFNEKLF

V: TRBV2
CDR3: ASSEWNTIY

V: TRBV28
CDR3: ASSLSRLAKNIQY

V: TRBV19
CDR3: ASKSPGGSGNTIY

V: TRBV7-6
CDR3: ASSLGQGGNTIY

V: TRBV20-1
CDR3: SPRVRDGYT

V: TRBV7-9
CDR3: ASSPSDRINEQF

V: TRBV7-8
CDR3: ASSFWTGGNEKLF

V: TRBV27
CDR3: ASSLLGGELF

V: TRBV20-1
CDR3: SVRMNTEAF

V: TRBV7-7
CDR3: ASSQNSNTEAF

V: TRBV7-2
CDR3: ASSLKREGTDTQY

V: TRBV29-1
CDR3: SVGEGRGTGELF

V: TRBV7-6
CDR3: ASSSAPGLGNEQF

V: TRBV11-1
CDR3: ASSQQGSGTGELF

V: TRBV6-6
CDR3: ASSPLGGGSYNEQF

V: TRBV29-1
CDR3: SVGDTFGVNYGYT